This T cell receptor (beta chain) was sequenced during a study of identical twins. TCRdb recomputed calls from the 5' RACE reads with MiXCR, one row per CDR3 protein. The sample has 260,000 or so distinct CDR3 sequences, 7.5% seen once. This CDR3 comprises 15 residues. V shed 1 base and J shed 0 bases, with 10 bases lying between them. Per germline, CDR1 SGHRS and CDR2 YFSETQ. Comments on this clonotype: The antigen is unknown.

Study results and limitations: Cord blood beta clonotypes present at high abundance carried fewer insertions; no such pattern appeared in memory repertoires.

Separately, the same data were catalogued under a study of yellow fever vaccine responses in identical twins.

The receptor was isolated from a woman aged 18 to 35 in good health. Material: CD8+ T cells sorted from blood. The rearrangement joins TRBV5-1 to TRBJ1-1; possibly TRBD1 for D (5 bases). The DNA of the CDR3 is TGCGCCAGCAGCTTGAGGGGTGGGATGAACACTGAAGCTTTCTTT. It translates to CASSLRGGMNTEAFF.